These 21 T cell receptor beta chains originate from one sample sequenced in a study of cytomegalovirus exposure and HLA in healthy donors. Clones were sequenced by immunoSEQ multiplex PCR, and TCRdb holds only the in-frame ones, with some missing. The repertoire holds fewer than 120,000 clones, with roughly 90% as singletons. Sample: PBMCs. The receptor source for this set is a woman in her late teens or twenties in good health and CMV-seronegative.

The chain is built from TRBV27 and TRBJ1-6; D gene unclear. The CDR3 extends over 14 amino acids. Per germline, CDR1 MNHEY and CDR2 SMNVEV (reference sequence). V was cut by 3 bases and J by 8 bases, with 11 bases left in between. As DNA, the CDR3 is TGTGCCAGCAGTTTCTCAGACGGGGATTCACCCCTCCACTTT. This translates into CASSFSDGDSPLHF.

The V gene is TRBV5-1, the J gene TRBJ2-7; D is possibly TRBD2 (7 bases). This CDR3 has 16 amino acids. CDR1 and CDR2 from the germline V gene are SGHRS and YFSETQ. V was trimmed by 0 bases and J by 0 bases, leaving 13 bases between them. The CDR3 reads CASSLDGGAFSYEQYF. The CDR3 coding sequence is TGCGCCAGCAGCTTGGATGGGGGGGCCTTCTCCTACGAGCAGTACTTC.

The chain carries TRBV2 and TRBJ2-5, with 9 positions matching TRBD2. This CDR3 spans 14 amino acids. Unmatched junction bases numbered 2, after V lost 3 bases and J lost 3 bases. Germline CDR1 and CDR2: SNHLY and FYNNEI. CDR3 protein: CASSDRGGEETQYF. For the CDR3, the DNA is TGTGCCAGCAGTGATCGCGGGGGGGAAGAGACCCAGTACTTC. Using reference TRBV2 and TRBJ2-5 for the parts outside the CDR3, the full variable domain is EPEVTQTPSHQVTQMGQEVILRCVPISNHLYFYWYRQILGQKVEFLVSFYNNEISEKSEIFDDQFSVERPDGSNFTLKIRSTKLEDSAMYFCASSDRGGEETQYFGPGTRLLVL.

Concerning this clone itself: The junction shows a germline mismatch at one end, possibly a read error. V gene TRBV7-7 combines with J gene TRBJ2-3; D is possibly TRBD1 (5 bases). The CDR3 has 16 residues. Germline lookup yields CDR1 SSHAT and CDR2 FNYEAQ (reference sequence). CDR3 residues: CASSLGVRQATDTQYF. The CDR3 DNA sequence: TGTGCTAGCAGCTTAGGGGTCCGGCAGGCTACAGATACGCAGTATTTT. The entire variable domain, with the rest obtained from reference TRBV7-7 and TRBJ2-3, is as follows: GAGVSQSPRYKVTKRGQDVTLRCDPISSHATLYWYQQALGQGPEFLTYFNYEAQPDKSGLPSDRFSAERPEGSISTLTIQRTEQRDSAMYRCASSLGVRQATDTQYFGPGTRLTVL.

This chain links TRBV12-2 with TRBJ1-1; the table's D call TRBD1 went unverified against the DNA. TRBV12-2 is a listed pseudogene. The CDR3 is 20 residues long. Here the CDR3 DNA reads TGTGCAAGTCGCTCTGCCCCAACACAGGGGGCGATCCCGGGGGACACTGAAGCTTTCTTT. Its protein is CASRSAPTQGAIPGDTEAFF.

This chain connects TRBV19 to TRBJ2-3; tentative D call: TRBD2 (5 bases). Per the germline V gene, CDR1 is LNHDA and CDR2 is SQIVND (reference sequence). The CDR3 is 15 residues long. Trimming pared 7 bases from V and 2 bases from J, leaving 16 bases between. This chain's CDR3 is CASTPGRTLTDTQYF. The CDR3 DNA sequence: TGTGCCAGTACCCCGGGGAGAACCCTCACAGATACGCAGTATTTT.

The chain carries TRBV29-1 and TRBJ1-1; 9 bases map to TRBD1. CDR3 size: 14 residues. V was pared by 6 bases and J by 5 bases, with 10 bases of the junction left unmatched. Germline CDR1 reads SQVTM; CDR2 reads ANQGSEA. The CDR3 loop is CSVIPGTGSTEAFF. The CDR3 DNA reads TGCAGCGTCATCCCCGGGACAGGGAGTACTGAAGCTTTCTTT.

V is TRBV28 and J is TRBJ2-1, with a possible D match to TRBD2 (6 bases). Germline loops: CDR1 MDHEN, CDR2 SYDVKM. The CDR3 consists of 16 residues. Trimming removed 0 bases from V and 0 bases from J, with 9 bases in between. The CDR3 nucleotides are TGTGCCAGCAGTTTATGGGCGGGGAGCTCCTACAATGAGCAGTTCTTC. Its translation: CASSLWAGSSYNEQFF.

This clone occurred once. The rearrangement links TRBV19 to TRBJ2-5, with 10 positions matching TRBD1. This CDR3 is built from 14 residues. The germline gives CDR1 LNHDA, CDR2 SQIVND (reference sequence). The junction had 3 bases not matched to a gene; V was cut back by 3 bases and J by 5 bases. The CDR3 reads CASSMTGGLETQYF. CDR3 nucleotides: TGTGCCAGTAGTATGACAGGGGGCTTGGAGACCCAGTACTTC.

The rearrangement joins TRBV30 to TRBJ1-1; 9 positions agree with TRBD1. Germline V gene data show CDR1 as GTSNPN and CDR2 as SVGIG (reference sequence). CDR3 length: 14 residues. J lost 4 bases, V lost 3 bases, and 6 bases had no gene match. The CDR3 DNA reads TGTGCCTGGAGCGCACCGGGACAGGGCACTGAAGCTTTCTTT. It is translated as CAWSAPGQGTEAFF.

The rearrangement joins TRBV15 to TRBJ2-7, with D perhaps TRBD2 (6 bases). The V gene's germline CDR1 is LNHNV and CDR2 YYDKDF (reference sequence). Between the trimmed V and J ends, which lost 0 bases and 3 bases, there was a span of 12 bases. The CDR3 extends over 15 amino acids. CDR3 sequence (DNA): TGTGCCACCAGCAGAGATATAGGAGGGGTCTACGAGCAGTACTTC. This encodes CATSRDIGGVYEQYF.

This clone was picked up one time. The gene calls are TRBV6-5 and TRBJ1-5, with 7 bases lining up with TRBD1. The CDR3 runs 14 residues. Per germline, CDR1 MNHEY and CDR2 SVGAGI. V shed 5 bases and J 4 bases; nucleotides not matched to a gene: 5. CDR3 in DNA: TGTGCCAGCAGTCCGAGCAGGGGGAATCAGCCCCAGCATTTT. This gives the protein CASSPSRGNQPQHF.

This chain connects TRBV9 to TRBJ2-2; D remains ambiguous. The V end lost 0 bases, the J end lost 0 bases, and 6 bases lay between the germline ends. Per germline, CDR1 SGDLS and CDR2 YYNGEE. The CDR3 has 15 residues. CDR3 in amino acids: CASSVATANTGELFF. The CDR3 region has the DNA TGTGCCAGCAGCGTAGCCACAGCGAACACCGGGGAGCTGTTTTTT.

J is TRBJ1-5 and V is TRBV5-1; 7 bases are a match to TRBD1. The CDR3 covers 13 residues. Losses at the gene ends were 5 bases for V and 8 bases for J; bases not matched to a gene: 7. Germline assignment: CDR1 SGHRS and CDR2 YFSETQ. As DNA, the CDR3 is TGCGCCAGCAGTTCAACAGGGGTGGAGCCCCAGCATTTT. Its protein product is CASSSTGVEPQHF.

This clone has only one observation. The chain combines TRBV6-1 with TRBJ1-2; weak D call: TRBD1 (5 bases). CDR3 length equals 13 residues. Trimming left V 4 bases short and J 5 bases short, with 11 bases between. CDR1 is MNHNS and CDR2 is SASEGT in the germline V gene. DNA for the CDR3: TGTGCCAGCAGTGCAGGGCTAGGATATGGCTACACCTTC. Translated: CASSAGLGYGYTF.

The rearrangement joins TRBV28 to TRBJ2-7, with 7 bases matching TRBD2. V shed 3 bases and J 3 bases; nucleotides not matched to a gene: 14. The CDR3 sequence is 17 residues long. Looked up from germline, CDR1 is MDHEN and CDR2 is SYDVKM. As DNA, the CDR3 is TGTGCCAGCAGTTTGGAGATTCTAGCGGAGTCACACTACGAGCAGTACTTC. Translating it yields CASSLEILAESHYEQYF.

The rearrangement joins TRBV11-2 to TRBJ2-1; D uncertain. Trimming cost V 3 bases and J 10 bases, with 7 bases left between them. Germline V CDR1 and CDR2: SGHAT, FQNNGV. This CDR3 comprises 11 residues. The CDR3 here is CASSLTIEQFF. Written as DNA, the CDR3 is TGTGCCAGCAGCTTGACAATCGAGCAGTTCTTC.

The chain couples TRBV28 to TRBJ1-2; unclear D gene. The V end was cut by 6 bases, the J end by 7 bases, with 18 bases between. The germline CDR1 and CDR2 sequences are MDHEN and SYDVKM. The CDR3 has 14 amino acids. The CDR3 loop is CASRGEEARSGYTF. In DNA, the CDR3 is TGTGCCAGCAGGGGAGAGGAGGCGCGGAGTGGCTACACCTTC.

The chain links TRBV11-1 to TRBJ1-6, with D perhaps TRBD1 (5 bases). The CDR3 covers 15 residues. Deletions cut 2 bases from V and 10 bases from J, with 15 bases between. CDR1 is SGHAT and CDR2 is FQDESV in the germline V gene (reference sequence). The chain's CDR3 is CASSLPTGGGSPLHF. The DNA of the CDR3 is TGTGCCAGCAGCTTACCAACAGGCGGGGGGTCACCCCTCCACTTT.

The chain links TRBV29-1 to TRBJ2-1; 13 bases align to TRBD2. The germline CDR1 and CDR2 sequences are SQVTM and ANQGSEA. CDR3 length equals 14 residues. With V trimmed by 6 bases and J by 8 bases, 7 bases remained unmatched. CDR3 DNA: TGCAGCGTATCCGGGACTAGCGGGACGGATGAGCAGTTCTTC. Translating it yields CSVSGTSGTDEQFF.

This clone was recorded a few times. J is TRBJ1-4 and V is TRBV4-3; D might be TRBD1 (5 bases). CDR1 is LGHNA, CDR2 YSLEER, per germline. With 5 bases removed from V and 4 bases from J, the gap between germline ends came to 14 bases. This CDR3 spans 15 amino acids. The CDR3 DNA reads TGCGCCAGCAGCTCAAGAGCAGGGTTTAATGAAAAACTGTTTTTT. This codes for CASSSRAGFNEKLFF.